The 19 T cell receptor beta chains listed next were all sequenced from one sample in a study of blood T cell repertoires in COVID-19. Some clones are missing from TCRdb's copy, which holds only in-frame ones; the method was immunoSEQ multiplex PCR. The sample holds a few hundred thousand clones; roughly 91% are singletons and the top ten take 1.8%. Material for sequencing was peripheral blood. All receptors derive from a woman in her 30s with COVID-19, enrolled during active disease.

This clone was observed a few times. The genes are TRBV5-1 and TRBJ1-4; TRBD1 matches 12 bases. Germline V gene sequence: CDR1 SGHRS, CDR2 YFSETQ. The CDR3 is made up of 15 amino acids. V shed 0 bases and J 8 bases; nucleotides not matched to a gene: 2. DNA for the CDR3: TGCGCCAGCAGCTTGGAAGGGACAGGGGGCGAAAAACTGTTTTTT. Its protein is CASSLEGTGGEKLFF.

The chain employs TRBV3-1 (or the pseudogene TRBV3-2) and TRBJ2-1; 11 nucleotides agree with TRBD2. The CDR3 is made up of 17 amino acids. The V and J ends lost 2 bases and 4 bases, in that order; junction bases with no gene match: 7. CDR1 is LGHDT, CDR2 YNNKEL, per germline (reference sequence). The CDR3 sequence is CASSQRRGTSGYNEQFF. CDR3 sequence (DNA): TGTGCCAGCAGCCAACGGCGAGGGACTAGCGGTTACAATGAGCAGTTCTTC.

This chain's CDR3 is CASSITLAGAQNEQFF. In DNA form, the CDR3 reads TGTGCCAGCAGCATAACTCTAGCGGGGGCTCAAAATGAGCAGTTCTTC. The chain has TRBV7-9 and TRBJ2-1; TRBD2 aligns across 10 bases. Germline V gives CDR1 SEHNR, CDR2 FQNEAQ (reference sequence). The CDR3 loop spans 16 amino acids. V lost 5 bases, J lost 7 bases, and 11 bases stayed unmatched.

The sample holds a few counts of this clone. The J gene is TRBJ1-5, the V gene TRBV19; a possible D gene is TRBD1 (6 bases). V lost 5 bases and J 2 bases, leaving 13 bases between the germline ends. Germline CDR1 reads LNHDA; CDR2 reads SQIVND (reference sequence). The CDR3 runs 15 residues. CDR3 sequence reads: CASSLRQVGNQPQHF. In DNA form, the CDR3 reads TGTGCCAGTAGTTTACGACAGGTTGGCAATCAGCCCCAGCATTTT.

This sequence joins TRBV24-1 and TRBJ2-1; weak D call: TRBD1 (6 bases). The length of the CDR3 is 16 residues. With 4 bases removed from V and 1 base from J, the gap between germline ends came to 13 bases. CDR1 is KGHDR and CDR2 is SFDVKD in the germline V gene. In DNA form, the CDR3 reads TGTGCCACCAGTGACTCCGGGACACTTTCCTACAATGAGCAGTTCTTC. This sequence encodes CATSDSGTLSYNEQFF.

The rearrangement joins TRBV4-1 to TRBJ2-1; possibly TRBD2 for D (6 bases). CDR1 and CDR2 (germline): MGHRA, YSYEKL. The CDR3 length is 14 residues. Trimming took 1 base from V and 12 from J, leaving 16 bases between them. This chain's CDR3 is CASSQGGGGKGQFF. For the CDR3, the DNA is TGCGCCAGCAGCCAAGGTGGGGGAGGAAAGGGGCAGTTCTTC.

This clone was recorded once. The CDR3 loop is CASSAILAGAYNEQFF. The DNA of the CDR3 is TGTGCCAGCAGCGCGATACTAGCGGGGGCCTACAATGAGCAGTTCTTC. The chain employs TRBV9 and TRBJ2-1, with 11 bases fitting TRBD2. Per germline, CDR1 SGDLS and CDR2 YYNGEE. The V and J ends lost 3 bases and 2 bases, in that order; junction bases with no gene match: 4. This CDR3 contains 16 residues.

The chain carries TRBV27 and TRBJ1-2; 7 bases align to TRBD1. Germline-derived CDR1 and CDR2 are MNHEY and SMNVEV (reference sequence). With V trimmed by 4 bases and J by 8 bases, 10 bases remained unmatched. This CDR3 spans 14 amino acids. The CDR3 spells CASSSTTGRYGYTF. The CDR3 bases are TGTGCCAGCAGTTCAACGACAGGGCGGTACGGCTACACCTTC.

The V gene is TRBV5-6, the J gene TRBJ2-6; 8 nucleotides line up with TRBD1. Trimming at V came to 4 bases and at J to 1 base, leaving 4 bases not matched to a gene. CDR1 is SGHDT, CDR2 YYEEEE, per germline. CDR3 length equals 16 residues. The CDR3 nucleotides read TGTGCCAGCAGCGGGACAGGATTATCTGGGGCCAACGTCCTGACTTTC. It codes for CASSGTGLSGANVLTF.

The chain employs TRBV18 and TRBJ2-1; weak D call: TRBD1 (6 bases). Trimming took 3 bases from V and 3 from J, leaving 9 bases between them. This CDR3 spans 14 amino acids. Germline V gene data show CDR1 as KGHSH and CDR2 as LQKENI. The CDR3 region is CASSPAGVYNEQFF. CDR3 DNA sequence: TGTGCCAGCTCACCGGCAGGGGTCTACAATGAGCAGTTCTTC.

J is TRBJ1-4 and V is TRBV7-8; maybe TRBD1 (5 bases). The CDR3 contains 17 residues. Germline values: CDR1 SGHVS, CDR2 FQNEAQ. With 3 bases removed from V and 8 bases from J, the gap between germline ends came to 22 bases. CDR3 DNA sequence: TGTGCCAGCAGCTTGGTCGGAGGGTCGGTCGGGACGGAAAAACTGTTTTTT. This sequence encodes CASSLVGGSVGTEKLFF.

The chain links TRBV30 to TRBJ2-3, with 12 bases aligning to TRBD2. In germline, CDR1 is GTSNPN, CDR2 SVGIG (reference sequence). The ends lost 2 bases at V and 3 bases at J; junction bases unmatched: 6. This CDR3 is built from 16 residues. In DNA, the CDR3 is TGTGCCTGGAGTCGCTTGACTAGCGGGGGTACAGATACGCAGTATTTT. It encodes CAWSRLTSGGTDTQYF.

This chain uses TRBV12-3 or TRBV12-4 with TRBJ1-5; the D is unclear. V was cut by 3 bases and J by 6 bases, with 6 bases left in between. The CDR3 spans 12 residues. The CDR3: CASSLFRQPQHF. For the CDR3, the DNA is TGTGCCAGCAGTTTGTTTCGTCAGCCCCAGCATTTT.

This clone showed up just once. The chain joins TRBV3-1 (or the pseudogene TRBV3-2) to TRBJ2-5, with 10 bases fitting TRBD1. The CDR3 contains 19 residues. Germline CDR1 reads LGHDT; CDR2 reads YNNKEL (reference sequence). Germline trimming cut 0 bases from V and 5 bases from J; bases unmatched to any gene: 15. CDR3 protein: CASSQDLLPGTGDPETQYF. The CDR3 bases are TGTGCCAGCAGCCAAGATCTGCTCCCCGGGACAGGGGACCCCGAGACCCAGTACTTC.

The chain uses TRBV5-8 and TRBJ1-5; TRBD1 matches at 7 bases. In germline, CDR1 is SGHTS, CDR2 YDEGEE. V lost 4 bases, J lost 3 bases, and 10 bases stayed unmatched. This CDR3 is 16 amino acids long. This CDR3 is CASSRNRGPTNQPQHF. The CDR3 DNA reads as TGTGCCAGCAGCCGGAACAGGGGCCCTACCAATCAGCCCCAGCATTTT. Based on the CDR3 plus reference TRBV5-8 and TRBJ1-5, the full variable domain is EAGVTQSPTHLIKTRGQQATLRCSPISGHTSVYWYQQALGLGLQFLLWYDEGEERNRGNFPPRFSGRQFPNYSSELNVNALELEDSALYLCASSRNRGPTNQPQHFGDGTRLSIL.

The genes are TRBV6-6 and TRBJ2-3; D gene uncertain. The V end lost 5 bases, the J end lost 1 base, and 13 bases lay between the germline ends. The CDR3 has 15 amino acids. CDR1 is MNHNY, CDR2 SVGAGI, per germline (reference sequence). CDR3 sequence: CASSRETAGTDTQYF. The CDR3 region has the DNA TGTGCCAGCAGTCGCGAGACCGCGGGCACAGATACGCAGTATTTT.

The V gene is TRBV2, the J gene TRBJ2-3, with TRBD2 matching 10 bases. The CDR3 extends over 15 amino acids. CDR1 SNHLY and CDR2 FYNNEI come from the germline V gene. The V segment lost 2 bases and the J segment 3 bases; nucleotides outside the gene matches: 2. The CDR3 DNA is TGTGCCAGCAGTGAACCTAGCGGGGGTACAGATACGCAGTATTTT. Translating it yields CASSEPSGGTDTQYF.

The CDR3 DNA reads as TGTGCCAGCAGCTTACGGAGGGCCGAAAACTACGAGCAGTACTTC. Amino acids: CASSLRRAENYEQYF. V usage is TRBV7-9 and J usage is TRBJ2-7; D is possibly TRBD2 (6 bases). Germline values: CDR1 SEHNR, CDR2 FQNEAQ (reference sequence). V lost 2 bases, J lost 3 bases, and 14 bases lay in between. This CDR3 has 15 amino acids.

The chain has TRBV25-1 and TRBJ2-1, with TRBD2 as a possible D gene (6 bases). Trimming took 3 bases from V and 2 from J, leaving 11 bases between them. There are 15 residues in the CDR3. Germline V gives CDR1 MGHDK, CDR2 SYGVNS. This chain's CDR3 is CASSDPGRTYNEQFF. CDR3 bases: TGTGCCAGCAGTGATCCAGGGAGGACCTACAATGAGCAGTTCTTC.